A selection of T cell receptor beta chains follows, all from one sample in a study of CD8+ T cells in alopecia areata. The repertoire was sequenced with immunoSEQ multiplex PCR; TCRdb's copy has only in-frame clones and lacks some. The sample includes some 100,000 clones, 50% to 75% of them seen just once. The specimen comprised CD8+ T cells sorted from blood, sampled at week 4, from a patient treated with tofacitinib. Receptors originate from a human donor with alopecia areata. The CDR3 runs from the conserved cysteine through the conserved F or W. A D gene is named only where the DNA matches it firmly. A clone size is listed for some rows: how often the clone was seen (once, few, many), or a class if it is expanded.

V: TRBV29-1; D: TRBD1; size: once; J: TRBJ2-5; DNA: TGCAGCGCCCCGGCAGAGGACAGGGCCCAGTACTTC; CDR3: CSAPAEDRAQYF
V: TRBV7-9; D: -; size: few; J: TRBJ2-7; DNA: TGTGCCAGCAGCTTAGGCGGCAGGGGCTACGAGCAGTACTTC; CDR3: CASSLGGRGYEQYF
V: TRBV11-2; D: -; size: -; J: TRBJ2-1; DNA: TGTGCCAGCAGCCCCCAGGTCTCCTACAATGAGCAGTTCTTC; CDR3: CASSPQVSYNEQFF
V: TRBV30; D: -; size: -; J: TRBJ1-3; DNA: TGTGCCTGGAGTTTTGGGACGGATGGAAACACCATATATTTT; CDR3: CAWSFGTDGNTIYF
V: TRBV23-1; D: TRBD1; size: -; J: TRBJ1-2; DNA: TGCGCCAGACGACATATGGACAGGGGAGACTATGGCTACACCTTC; CDR3: CARRHMDRGDYGYTF
V: TRBV7-9; D: -; size: -; J: TRBJ2-7; DNA: TGTGCCAGCAGCGGAAACCTCTCCTACGAGCAGTACTTC; CDR3: CASSGNLSYEQYF
V: TRBV28; D: TRBD1; size: -; J: TRBJ2-2; DNA: TGTGCCAGCCATGGGCAGGGGGTCGCGAACACCGGGGAGCTGTTTTTT; CDR3: CASHGQGVANTGELFF
V: TRBV30; D: -; size: once; J: TRBJ2-7; DNA: TGTGCCTGGACCGGGGCAGGGGCTTACTACGAGCAGTACTTC; CDR3: CAWTGAGAYYEQYF
V: TRBV2; D: TRBD1; size: -; J: TRBJ2-1; DNA: TGTGCCAGTCTCCCGGGACAGTCTTTAAGCTCCTACAATGAGCAGTTCTTC; CDR3: CASLPGQSLSSYNEQFF
V: TRBV30; D: TRBD1; size: few; J: TRBJ1-2; DNA: TGTGCCTGGAGTGTAGCCCGGACAGGGGGCGATGGCTACACCTTC; CDR3: CAWSVARTGGDGYTF